Listed below are T cell receptor beta chains from one sample, sequenced in a study of cytomegalovirus exposure and HLA in healthy donors. Method: immunoSEQ multiplex PCR; TCRdb's copy keeps in-frame clones and lacks some. The repertoire holds around 100,000 clones, with around three quarters as singletons. Material for sequencing was PBMCs. The receptor set was obtained from a woman in her 50s in good health and CMV-seropositive. CDR3s include the opening cysteine and the closing phenylalanine or tryptophan. The D gene is left open where the match is weak. Some rows have no size entry. The others give once, few or many, or a class for an expanded clone.

clone_size	v_call	d_call	j_call	cdr3_aa	cdr3_nt
.	TRBV29-1	.	TRBJ2-1	CSVVQDTISYNEQFF	TGCAGCGTTGTACAGGACACCATCTCCTACAATGAGCAGTTCTTC
.	TRBV30	TRBD1	TRBJ2-7	CAWGGQGYEQYF	TGTGCCTGGGGGGGACAGGGCTACGAGCAGTACTTC
.	TRBV9	TRBD2	TRBJ2-3	CASSDTGTSGGGDTQYF	TGTGCCAGCAGCGATACCGGGACTAGCGGGGGGGGTGATACGCAGTATTTT
.	TRBV7-3	TRBD2	TRBJ2-2	CASSLTPTSAGELFF	TGTGCCAGCAGCTTAACCCCGACTAGCGCCGGGGAGCTGTTTTTT
.	TRBV19	.	TRBJ1-2	CASSIGTAGGYGYTF	TGTGCCAGTAGTATTGGGACCGCCGGGGGGTATGGCTACACCTTC
.	TRBV15	.	TRBJ2-3	CATSREGTAGRTQYF	TGTGCCACCAGCAGAGAAGGGACAGCCGGGAGAACGCAGTATTTT
once	TRBV7-9	.	TRBJ2-2	CASRTGRNTGELFF	TGTGCCAGCAGAACAGGGAGAAACACCGGGGAGCTGTTTTTT
.	TRBV7-8	TRBD1	TRBJ1-2	CASSLRDSHGYTF	TGTGCCAGCAGCCTCCGGGACAGTCATGGCTACACCTTC
.	TRBV14	TRBD2	TRBJ2-1	CASSHVTSGIPSSSYNEQFF	TGTGCCAGCAGCCACGTGACTAGCGGGATTCCCTCGAGCTCCTACAATGAGCAGTTCTTC
.	TRBV19	.	TRBJ2-1	CASKGGRVNEQFF	TGTGCCAGTAAAGGGGGGAGGGTTAATGAGCAGTTCTTC
.	TRBV5-6	.	TRBJ1-6	CASSLDSSSPLHF	TGTGCCAGCAGCCTAGACAGCTCTTCACCCCTCCACTTT
.	TRBV2	.	TRBJ2-5	CASSEWQQETQYF	TGTGCCAGCAGTGAATGGCAGCAAGAGACCCAGTACTTC
.	TRBV18	.	TRBJ1-5	CASSPTDSNQPQHF	TGTGCCAGCTCACCCACTGATAGCAATCAGCCCCAGCATTTT
few	TRBV5-1	TRBD1	TRBJ2-1	CASSLGGTAISEQFF	TGCGCCAGCAGCTTGGGGGGGACAGCTATCAGCGAGCAGTTCTTC
.	TRBV7-9	.	TRBJ2-7	CASSLARGKGDYEQYF	TGTGCCAGCAGCTTAGCCAGGGGTAAAGGGGACTACGAGCAGTACTTC
.	TRBV5-1	TRBD2	TRBJ2-1	CASSLASGGARDEQFF	TGCGCCAGCAGCTTGGCTAGCGGGGGGGCCAGGGATGAGCAGTTCTTC
.	TRBV5-6	.	TRBJ1-4	CASSFGGFAATNEKLFF	TGTGCCAGCAGCTTTGGGGGGTTTGCCGCAACTAATGAAAAACTGTTTTTT
.	TRBV11-1	TRBD2	TRBJ2-2	CASSLRGLGLADTGELFF	TGTGCCAGCAGCTTGAGGGGCCTGGGACTAGCAGACACCGGGGAGCTGTTTTTT
few	TRBV4-1	TRBD1	TRBJ1-4	CASSQEAAGTGNEKLFF	TGCGCCAGCAGCCAAGAAGCCGCCGGGACAGGGAATGAAAAACTGTTTTTT
.	TRBV6-1	TRBD2	TRBJ2-5	CASSFPSGGETQYF	TGTGCCAGCAGTTTCCCTAGCGGGGGTGAGACCCAGTACTTC